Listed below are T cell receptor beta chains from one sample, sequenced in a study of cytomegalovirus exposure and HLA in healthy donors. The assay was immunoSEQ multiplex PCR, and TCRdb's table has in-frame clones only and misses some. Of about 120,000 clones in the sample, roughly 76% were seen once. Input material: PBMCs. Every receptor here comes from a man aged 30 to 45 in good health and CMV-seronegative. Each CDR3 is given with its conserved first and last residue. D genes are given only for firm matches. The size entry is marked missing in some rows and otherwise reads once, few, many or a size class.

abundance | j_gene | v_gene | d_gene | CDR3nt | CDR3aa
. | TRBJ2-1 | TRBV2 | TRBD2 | TGTGCCAGCAGTGGGAGTTCTAGCGGGGGGGCCATGTTCTTC | CASSGSSSGGAMFF
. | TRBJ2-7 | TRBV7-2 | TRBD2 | TGTGCCAGCAGCTTACGCGGGGGGGCCCTCGAGCAGTACTTC | CASSLRGGALEQYF
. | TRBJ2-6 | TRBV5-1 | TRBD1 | TGCGCCAGCAGCTTCCGGGACAGGGGGCTCGGGGTCCTGACTTTC | CASSFRDRGLGVLTF
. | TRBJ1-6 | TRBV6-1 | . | TGTGCCAGCAGTCCGAACGAGCGAAATTCACCCCTCCACTTT | CASSPNERNSPLHF
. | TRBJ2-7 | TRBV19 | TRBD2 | TGTGCCAGTAGCCCTACTAGCGGATCCCTAGGCGAGCAGTACTTC | CASSPTSGSLGEQYF
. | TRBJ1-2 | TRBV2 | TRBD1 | TGTGCCAGCAGTAACAGGGGCTCATGGGGCTACACCTTC | CASSNRGSWGYTF
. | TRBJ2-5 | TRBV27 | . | TGTGCCAGCTCCCTTTCAGACAGAAGGCAAGAGACCCAGTACTTC | CASSLSDRRQETQYF
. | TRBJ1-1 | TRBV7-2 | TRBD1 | TGTGCCAGCAGCTCCGGGACAGGGGGCTCGTGGAACACTGAAGCTTTCTTT | CASSSGTGGSWNTEAFF
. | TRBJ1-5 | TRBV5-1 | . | TGCGCCAGCAGCTTTTTGGGCGGCAATCAGCCCCAGCATTTT | CASSFLGGNQPQHF
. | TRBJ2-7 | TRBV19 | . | TGTGCCAGTAGAGACGGAGGGGCGGAATACGAGCAGTACTTC | CASRDGGAEYEQYF
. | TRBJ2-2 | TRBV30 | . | TGTGCCTGGACAGGTTTGAGCGGCCTTACCACCGGGGAGCTGTTTTTT | CAWTGLSGLTTGELFF
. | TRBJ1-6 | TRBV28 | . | TGTGCCAGCAGCTTCACAGATAATTCACCCCTCCACTTT | CASSFTDNSPLHF
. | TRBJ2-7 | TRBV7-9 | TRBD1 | TGTGCCAGCAGCTCCGGGACAGTCCTCTCCTACGAGCAGTACTTC | CASSSGTVLSYEQYF
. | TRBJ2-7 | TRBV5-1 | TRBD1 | TGCGCCAGCAGCTTTGGAGACAGGGGGTTCATCTACGAGCAGTACTTC | CASSFGDRGFIYEQYF
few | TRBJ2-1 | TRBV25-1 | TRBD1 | TGTGCCAGCAGTGACTCCCCGGACAGGGAAGCGCAGTTCTTC | CASSDSPDREAQFF
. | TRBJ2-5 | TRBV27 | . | TGTGCCAGCAGTTTCCTTGGACTCCAAGAGACCCAGTACTTC | CASSFLGLQETQYF
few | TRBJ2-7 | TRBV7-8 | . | TGTGCCAGCAACAACAGGCAGGCTTACGAGCAGTACTTC | CASNNRQAYEQYF
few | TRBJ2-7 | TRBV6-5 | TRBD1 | TGTGCCAGCAGCGCCGGGACAGGACCATACTACGAGCAGTACTTC | CASSAGTGPYYEQYF
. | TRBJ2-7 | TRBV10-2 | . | TGCGCCAGCAGTGAGCCCTGGGGGGGCCCTAGCTCCTACGAGCAGTACTTC | CASSEPWGGPSSYEQYF
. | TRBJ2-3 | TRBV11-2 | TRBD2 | TGTGCCAGCAGCTCTTTTCTGGCTAGCGGGGGGGCCGTAGCGCAGTATTTT | CASSSFLASGGAVAQYF
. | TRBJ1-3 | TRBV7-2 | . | TGTGCCAGCAGCTTAGAGAGTACAGGGATCTCTGGAAACACCATATATTTT | CASSLESTGISGNTIYF
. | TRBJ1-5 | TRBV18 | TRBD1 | TGTGCCAGCTCCCGACAGGGAAATCAGCCCCAGCATTTT | CASSRQGNQPQHF
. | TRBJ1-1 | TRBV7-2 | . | TGTGCCAGCAGCCAGGGGTACACTGAAGCTTTCTTT | CASSQGYTEAFF
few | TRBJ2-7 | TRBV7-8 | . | TGTGCCAGCAACAACAGACAGGCTTACGAGCAGTACTTC | CASNNRQAYEQYF
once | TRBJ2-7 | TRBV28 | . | TGTGCCAGCAGCCCCCTGGGGGGTGCCTACGAGCAGTACTTC | CASSPLGGAYEQYF
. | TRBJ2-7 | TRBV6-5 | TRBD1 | TGTGCCAGCACCAGGACAGGGGGCGGTTACGAGCAGTACTTC | CASTRTGGGYEQYF
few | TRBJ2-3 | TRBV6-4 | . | TGTGCCAGCAGTGACTCGATCGCGGCAGATACGCAGTATTTT | CASSDSIAADTQYF
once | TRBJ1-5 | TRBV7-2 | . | TGTGCCAGCAGCCAGCAGCCGGGAGGCAGCAATCAGCCCCAGCATTTT | CASSQQPGGSNQPQHF
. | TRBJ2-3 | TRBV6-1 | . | TGTGCCAGCAGTGAACGGTGGGATACGCAGTATTTT | CASSERWDTQYF
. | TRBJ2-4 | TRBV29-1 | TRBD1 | TGCAGCGCCCTCTTAGGACAGGGGAACATTCAGTACTTC | CSALLGQGNIQYF
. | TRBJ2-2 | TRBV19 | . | TGTGCCAGTAGTATAGGGACAGCCGGGGAGCTGTTTTTT | CASSIGTAGELFF
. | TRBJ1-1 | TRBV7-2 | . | TGTGCCAGCAGCCCGGTCCCGGACAGCTTAGGAAAAGCTTTCTTT | CASSPVPDSLGKAFF
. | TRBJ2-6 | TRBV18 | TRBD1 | TGTGCCAGCTCACCTTGGGCAGGGGGCACTGGGGCCAACGGCCTGACTTTC | CASSPWAGGTGANGLTF
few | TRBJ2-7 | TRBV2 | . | TGTGCCAGCAGCTTAAGACTGAGCTACGAGCAGTACTTC | CASSLRLSYEQYF
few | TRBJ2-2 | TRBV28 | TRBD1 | TGTGCCAGCAACAGGGGCGAAACCGGGGAGCTGTTTTTT | CASNRGETGELFF
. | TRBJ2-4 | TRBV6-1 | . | TGTGCCAGCAGTGAAGCCGAGGTAAACATTCAGTACTTC | CASSEAEVNIQYF
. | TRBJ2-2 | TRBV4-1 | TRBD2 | TGCGCCAGCAGCCCCCTTCTTGGGCGGGGGGGGCCCCTCACCGGGGAGCTGTTTTTT | CASSPLLGRGGPLTGELFF